This TCR beta chain came from a study of control samples from healthy donors and cancer patients. This CDR3 has 15 amino acids. After removal of 10 bases from V and 0 bases from J, the junction contained 7 bases not matched to a gene. Germline CDR1 is MNHEY and CDR2 is SVGAGI. TCRdb keeps only in-frame clones here, not all; method: immunoSEQ multiplex PCR. Found here are some 82,000 clones, 80% to 90% of them singletons; the top ten hold 11%. The receptor comes from a man aged 55-75 years with head and neck cancer. The specimen was PBMCs. V is TRBV6-5 and J is TRBJ1-3; 9 bases fit TRBD1. The CDR3, as DNA: TGTGCCACGGGACGACAGGGGGACTCTGGAAACACCATATATTTT. Translation: CATGRQGDSGNTIYF.